This T cell receptor beta chain was retrieved from a study of cytomegalovirus exposure and HLA in healthy donors. Study in general: The study placed roughly four fifths of its 398 genotyped donors in the Caucasian-associated ancestry cluster. Study-level findings and limits: High sensitivity and specificity were reportedly achieved when the classifier diagnosed cytomegalovirus status.

The PCR employed 60 Vbeta primers together with 13 Jbeta primers. The repertoire was sequenced with immunoSEQ multiplex PCR; TCRdb's copy has only in-frame clones and lacks some. Of about 75,000 clones listed, 84% are singletons. For this clone: Its antigen is unidentified.

The V gene lost 4 bases and the J gene lost 3 bases, with 10 bases spanning the gap. CDR1 and CDR2 from the germline V gene are SQVTM and ANQGSEA. This CDR3 spans 12 amino acids. This rearrangement joins TRBV29-1 to TRBJ2-7, with D perhaps TRBD1 (6 bases). Material for sequencing was PBMCs. The sequence derives from a man aged 65 to 79 in good health and CMV-seropositive. The CDR3 reads CSVGIQGYEQYF. The DNA for the CDR3 is TGCAGCGTTGGGATACAGGGCTACGAGCAGTACTTC.